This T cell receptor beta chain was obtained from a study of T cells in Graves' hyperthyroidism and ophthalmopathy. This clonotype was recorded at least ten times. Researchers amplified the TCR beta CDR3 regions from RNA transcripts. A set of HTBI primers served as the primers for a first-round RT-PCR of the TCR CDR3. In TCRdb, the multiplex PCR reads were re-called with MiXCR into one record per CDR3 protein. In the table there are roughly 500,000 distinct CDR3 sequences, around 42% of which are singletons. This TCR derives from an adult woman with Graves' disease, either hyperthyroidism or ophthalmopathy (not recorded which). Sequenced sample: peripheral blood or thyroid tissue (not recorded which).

The CDR3 loop reads CASSQDIGTGPYGYTF. DNA for the CDR3: TGCGCCAGCAGCCAAGATATAGGGACAGGCCCCTATGGCTACACCTTC. The chain joins TRBV4-1 to TRBJ1-2; 8 bases align to TRBD1. The germline V gene has CDR1 MGHRA and CDR2 YSYEKL. The trim removed 0 bases at V and 4 bases at J, leaving 7 bases unmatched. The CDR3 is made up of 16 amino acids.